These T cell receptor beta chains were read from a single sample in a study of shared clonotypes between healthy human individuals. Clones were sequenced by immunoSEQ multiplex PCR, and TCRdb holds only the in-frame ones, with some missing. This sample carries some 2.3 million clones, about 92% of them seen once, and the ten largest clones take around 0.4%. The material sequenced was naive CD4+ T cells from PBMCs. These TCRs come from a man between 18 and 29 years old in good health. Some clones in this sample may be carry-over from other donors' samples. The CDR3 runs from the conserved cysteine through the conserved F or W. The D gene is left open where the match is weak. Clone size, where shown, is once, few, many, or a class for clones that have expanded.

cdr3_nt: TGCAGCGCCGGACAGGGTTTGGGGGTCTTGGGTTTGAACACTGAAGCTTTCTTT
cdr3_aa: CSAGQGLGVLGLNTEAFF
j_call: TRBJ1-1
clone_size: once
v_call: TRBV29-1
d_call: TRBD1
cdr3_length: 18

cdr3_nt: TGTGCCAGCAGTGAAGGAGGGGGGCGGAATGAGCAGTTCTTC
cdr3_aa: CASSEGGGRNEQFF
j_call: TRBJ2-1
clone_size: -
v_call: TRBV6-1
d_call: -
cdr3_length: 14

cdr3_nt: TGTGCCAGCAGCGAGACATCCCTTAGCACAGATACGCAGTATTTT
cdr3_aa: CASSETSLSTDTQYF
j_call: TRBJ2-3
clone_size: -
v_call: TRBV9
d_call: -
cdr3_length: 15

cdr3_nt: TGTGCCAGCAGCTCCTTAGCCCGGGACAGCACAGATACGCAGTATTTT
cdr3_aa: CASSSLARDSTDTQYF
j_call: TRBJ2-3
clone_size: once
v_call: TRBV7-9
d_call: -
cdr3_length: 16

cdr3_nt: TGTGCCAGTAGTATGGGGGCAGGGACACAAGAGACCCAGTACTTC
cdr3_aa: CASSMGAGTQETQYF
j_call: TRBJ2-5
clone_size: -
v_call: TRBV19
d_call: -
cdr3_length: 15

cdr3_nt: TGTGCCAGCAGTATCCAGGGGGCGCTTGGCGGGGAGCTGTTTTTT
cdr3_aa: CASSIQGALGGELFF
j_call: TRBJ2-2
clone_size: -
v_call: TRBV6-1
d_call: TRBD1
cdr3_length: 15

cdr3_nt: TGTGCCAGCAGCACCGGTGACTCTGGGGCCAACGTCCTGACTTTC
cdr3_aa: CASSTGDSGANVLTF
j_call: TRBJ2-6
clone_size: -
v_call: TRBV5-5
d_call: -
cdr3_length: 15

cdr3_nt: TGTGCCAGCAGCCAACGACAGGAGATTAACTATGGCTACACCTTC
cdr3_aa: CASSQRQEINYGYTF
j_call: TRBJ1-2
clone_size: -
v_call: TRBV7-2
d_call: -
cdr3_length: 15

cdr3_nt: TGTGCCAGCAGTTTAGGGGGACTGGACACCGGGGAGCTGTTTTTT
cdr3_aa: CASSLGGLDTGELFF
j_call: TRBJ2-2
clone_size: -
v_call: TRBV28
d_call: -
cdr3_length: 15

cdr3_nt: TGTGCCATCAGGAGGGACACCCGAGAGGTCACTGAGCAGTTCTTC
cdr3_aa: CAIRRDTREVTEQFF
j_call: TRBJ2-1
clone_size: -
v_call: TRBV10-3
d_call: -
cdr3_length: 15

cdr3_nt: TGTGCCAGCCAGGGCGACGGGGGAGCTAACTATGGCTACACCTTC
cdr3_aa: CASQGDGGANYGYTF
j_call: TRBJ1-2
clone_size: -
v_call: TRBV7-9
d_call: -
cdr3_length: 15

cdr3_nt: TGTGCCAGCAGCCCCGGCAGCGGGAAGTCCTACGAGCAGTACTTC
cdr3_aa: CASSPGSGKSYEQYF
j_call: TRBJ2-7
clone_size: -
v_call: TRBV7-3
d_call: TRBD2
cdr3_length: 15

cdr3_nt: TGTGCCAGCAGCCGGGACGGATCTAGCCCCCAGCATTTT
cdr3_aa: CASSRDGSSPQHF
j_call: TRBJ1-5
clone_size: few
v_call: TRBV7-9
d_call: -
cdr3_length: 13

cdr3_nt: TGTGCCAGCAGCCGCAGGACTAGCGGAGGGGGTCGCCTCACCGGGGAGCTGTTTTTT
cdr3_aa: CASSRRTSGGGRLTGELFF
j_call: TRBJ2-2
clone_size: -
v_call: TRBV7-2
d_call: TRBD2
cdr3_length: 19

cdr3_nt: TGCGCCAGCAGAGGGTCAGCAGGGACAACCTACAATGAGCAGTTCTTC
cdr3_aa: CASRGSAGTTYNEQFF
j_call: TRBJ2-1
clone_size: -
v_call: TRBV5-1
d_call: -
cdr3_length: 16

cdr3_nt: TGCGCCAGCAGGGGGACCGGACCAACGAACACCGGGGAGCTGTTTTTT
cdr3_aa: CASRGTGPTNTGELFF
j_call: TRBJ2-2
clone_size: -
v_call: TRBV5-1
d_call: -
cdr3_length: 16

cdr3_nt: TGTGCCAGCCTACCACAGGGTTTCTATGGCTACACCTTC
cdr3_aa: CASLPQGFYGYTF
j_call: TRBJ1-2
clone_size: -
v_call: TRBV2
d_call: -
cdr3_length: 13

cdr3_nt: TGTGCCAGCAGGCGGACACCTAACTATGGCTACACCTTC
cdr3_aa: CASRRTPNYGYTF
j_call: TRBJ1-2
clone_size: -
v_call: TRBV6-6
d_call: -
cdr3_length: 13

cdr3_nt: TGTGCCAGCAGCTTGCAGCCCACTGCAACTAATGAAAAACTGTTTTTT
cdr3_aa: CASSLQPTATNEKLFF
j_call: TRBJ1-4
clone_size: -
v_call: TRBV5-5
d_call: -
cdr3_length: 16

cdr3_nt: TGTGCCAGCAGCCAAGAATACATCGCCCCCTACGAGCAGTACTTC
cdr3_aa: CASSQEYIAPYEQYF
j_call: TRBJ2-7
clone_size: once
v_call: TRBV4-2
d_call: -
cdr3_length: 15

cdr3_nt: TGTGCCAGCAGCTCGGGGACAGGGGGAACCGAGCAGTACTTC
cdr3_aa: CASSSGTGGTEQYF
j_call: TRBJ2-7
clone_size: -
v_call: TRBV7-2
d_call: TRBD1
cdr3_length: 14

cdr3_nt: TGTGCCAGCAGTCCCGTTGGGTTTAGCTATGGCTACACCTTC
cdr3_aa: CASSPVGFSYGYTF
j_call: TRBJ1-2
clone_size: -
v_call: TRBV28
d_call: -
cdr3_length: 14

cdr3_nt: TGTGCCAGCAGCCAAGATCTAGCGGGAGGGCCATACGAGCAGTACTTC
cdr3_aa: CASSQDLAGGPYEQYF
j_call: TRBJ2-7
clone_size: -
v_call: TRBV4-2
d_call: TRBD2
cdr3_length: 16

cdr3_nt: TGTGCCACCAGCAGAGACCGGAACACTGAAGCTTTCTTT
cdr3_aa: CATSRDRNTEAFF
j_call: TRBJ1-1
clone_size: -
v_call: TRBV15
d_call: -
cdr3_length: 13

cdr3_nt: TGTGCCACCTCAGGGGGAGCGGGAGATCAAGAGACCCAGTACTTC
cdr3_aa: CATSGGAGDQETQYF
j_call: TRBJ2-5
clone_size: -
v_call: TRBV9
d_call: -
cdr3_length: 15

cdr3_nt: TGCGCCAGCAGCCTCACGGGGCGGAGCCGTGGGGGGACCCAGTACTTC
cdr3_aa: CASSLTGRSRGGTQYF
j_call: TRBJ2-5
clone_size: -
v_call: TRBV5-1
d_call: -
cdr3_length: 16

cdr3_nt: TGCGCCAGCAGCCAAGGGGGAGGAAAGGGGAGAAACTACGAGCAGTACTTC
cdr3_aa: CASSQGGGKGRNYEQYF
j_call: TRBJ2-7
clone_size: -
v_call: TRBV4-1
d_call: -
cdr3_length: 17

cdr3_nt: TGTGCCTGGAGTGCCAAGGGAGGGGACACTGAAGCTTTCTTT
cdr3_aa: CAWSAKGGDTEAFF
j_call: TRBJ1-1
clone_size: -
v_call: TRBV30
d_call: -
cdr3_length: 14

cdr3_nt: TGTGCCAGTAGCGAGGACAGGGGACGGGACATTCAGTACTTC
cdr3_aa: CASSEDRGRDIQYF
j_call: TRBJ2-4
clone_size: -
v_call: TRBV19
d_call: TRBD1
cdr3_length: 14

cdr3_nt: TGCGCCAGCAGCTACGGGGGTAATGAAAAACTGTTTTTT
cdr3_aa: CASSYGGNEKLFF
j_call: TRBJ1-4
clone_size: -
v_call: TRBV5-1
d_call: -
cdr3_length: 13

cdr3_nt: TGTGCCAGCAGTGATTGGGGGTATCAGCCCCAGCATTTT
cdr3_aa: CASSDWGYQPQHF
j_call: TRBJ1-5
clone_size: -
v_call: TRBV2
d_call: -
cdr3_length: 13

cdr3_nt: TGTGCCAGCAGTAGACCGGGACAGGACTACGAGCAGTACTTC
cdr3_aa: CASSRPGQDYEQYF
j_call: TRBJ2-7
clone_size: -
v_call: TRBV6-5
d_call: TRBD1
cdr3_length: 14

cdr3_nt: TGTGCCAGCAGTTTACGGGCTGAAGCTTTCTTT
cdr3_aa: CASSLRAEAFF
j_call: TRBJ1-1
clone_size: -
v_call: TRBV28
d_call: -
cdr3_length: 11